This T cell receptor beta chain was captured in a study of blood T cell repertoires in COVID-19. As for the study in general: Samples came from the United States, Italy and Spain, spanning acute and convalescent COVID-19. Sources were T cells, B-cell-depleted T cells, or PBMCs; the material itself was cDNA or gDNA.

Original handling: Amplification from reference gene primers served as the basis for estimated nucleated cell counts. Using immunoSEQ multiplex PCR, the repertoire was profiled, and TCRdb retains in-frame clones only, with some absent. V and J calls and clone size are copied from that table; D and trimming were computed from the DNA. The sample yields 450,000 to 500,000 clones, roughly 85% seen once. The V gene lost 7 bases and the J gene lost 1 base, with 13 bases spanning the gap. This CDR3 region has 14 residues. CDR1 and CDR2 (germline): LNHDA, SQIVND (reference sequence). This sequence was found in a human donor in a cohort sampled during active COVID-19. The chain combines TRBV19 with TRBJ1-1; tentative D call: TRBD1 (6 bases). The sequenced sample consisted of peripheral blood. This CDR3 reads CASKTQGQNTEAFF. The DNA for the CDR3 is TGTGCCAGTAAAACCCAGGGGCAGAACACTGAAGCTTTCTTT.